The 16 T cell receptor beta chains in this list originate from one sample, sequenced in a study of cytomegalovirus exposure and HLA in healthy donors. The PCR made use of 60 Vbeta and 13 Jbeta primers. The protocol was immunoSEQ multiplex PCR, while the TCRdb copy is restricted to in-frame clones and leaves out a portion. The profile shows 150,000 to 200,000 clones, 60% to 85% of them singletons. The sequencing sample was made of PBMCs. Source of these receptors: a woman aged 40 to 49 in good health and CMV-seronegative.

About this clone itself: The DNA is left out, because the CDR3 cannot be placed on it with certainty; the CDR3 is given as TCRdb lists it. CDR3 amino acids: CATCRGDYFCEAFF. This rearrangement joins TRBV6-6 to TRBJ1-1. The V gene's germline CDR1 is MNHNY and CDR2 SVGAGI (reference sequence). The CDR3 is made up of 14 amino acids, end residues included.

This clone was seen a handful of times. V and J are TRBV2 and TRBJ1-1; 11 bases align to TRBD1. The germline V gene has CDR1 SNHLY and CDR2 FYNNEI. This CDR3 is built from 16 residues. V lost 6 bases to trimming and J lost 1 base; unmatched junction nucleotides: 7. CDR3 amino acids: CASRAVGQGANTEAFF. The DNA for the CDR3 is TGTGCCAGCAGAGCGGTCGGACAGGGGGCGAACACTGAAGCTTTCTTT. Complete variable domain (other parts from reference TRBV2 and TRBJ1-1): EPEVTQTPSHQVTQMGQEVILRCVPISNHLYFYWYRQILGQKVEFLVSFYNNEISEKSEIFDDQFSVERPDGSNFTLKIRSTKLEDSAMYFCASRAVGQGANTEAFFGQGTRLTVV.

The V and J genes are TRBV7-2 and TRBJ2-1; 8 bases are a match to TRBD2. The CDR3 runs 16 residues. V dropped 4 bases and J dropped 6; count of bases not matched to a gene: 11. Germline V gene sequence: CDR1 SGHTA, CDR2 FQGNSA. CDR3 amino acids: CASSSRGAGGVNEQFF. In DNA, the CDR3 is TGTGCCAGCAGCTCTAGAGGGGCGGGAGGTGTCAATGAGCAGTTCTTC.

The chain is built from TRBV9 and TRBJ2-7; 8 nucleotides align to TRBD1. Per the germline V gene, CDR1 is SGDLS and CDR2 is YYNGEE. The CDR3 consists of 15 residues. Germline trimming cut 3 bases from V and 1 base from J; bases unmatched to any gene: 6. This CDR3 is CASSARTGSSYEQYF. CDR3 coding DNA: TGTGCCAGCAGCGCGAGGACAGGGAGTTCCTACGAGCAGTACTTC. Looking up the rest from reference TRBV9 and TRBJ2-7 gives the full variable domain: DSGVTQTPKHLITATGQRVTLRCSPRSGDLSVYWYQQSLDQGLQFLIQYYNGEERAKGNILERFSAQQFPDLHSELNLSSLELGDSALYFCASSARTGSSYEQYFGPGTRLTVT.

V is TRBV7-2 and J is TRBJ1-1; 7 bases agree with TRBD1. Germline V CDR1 and CDR2: SGHTA, FQGNSA. After removal of 8 bases from V and 0 bases from J, the junction contained 6 bases not matched to a gene. This CDR3 is built from 14 residues. The CDR3: CASRAGQLNTEAFF. CDR3 nucleotide sequence: TGTGCCAGCCGTGCGGGACAGCTGAACACTGAAGCTTTCTTT.

The rearrangement joins TRBV7-8 to TRBJ2-6; a weak D match, TRBD2 (5 bases). This CDR3 comprises 16 residues. Germline CDR1 and CDR2: SGHVS and FQNEAQ. V was clipped by 2 bases and J by 0 bases, with 8 bases between them. Written as DNA, the CDR3 is TGTGCCAGCAGCTTAACGGGGTCCTCTGGGGCCAACGTCCTGACTTTC. As protein: CASSLTGSSGANVLTF.

The chain joins TRBV4-1 to TRBJ2-3; the D gene is possibly TRBD2 (7 bases). The V and J ends lost 4 bases and 2 bases respectively, with 16 bases between them. The CDR3 totals 16 residues. CDR1 is MGHRA and CDR2 is YSYEKL in the germline V gene. The CDR3 DNA reads as TGCGCCAGCAGCCGATGGGGGGGGGCCTCCACAGATACGCAGTATTTT. Protein product: CASSRWGGASTDTQYF.

V gene TRBV5-4 combines with J gene TRBJ1-2; D is undetermined. In germline, CDR1 is SGHNT, CDR2 YYREEE (reference sequence). The CDR3 runs 12 residues. The V end lost 4 bases, the J end lost 7 bases, and 11 bases lay between the germline ends. The CDR3, as DNA: TGTGCCAGCAGCGGGAAGGAGGGTGGCTACACCTTC. As protein: CASSGKEGGYTF.

In the case of this clone: The same CDR3 also results from other DNA sequences found in this sample. The CDR3 region is CAWSGQGNQPQHF. For the CDR3, the DNA is TGTGCCTGGAGTGGGCAGGGCAATCAGCCCCAGCATTTT. The V and J genes are TRBV30 and TRBJ1-5; D unresolved. The length of the CDR3 is 13 residues. The germline gives CDR1 GTSNPN, CDR2 SVGIG (reference sequence). Trimming took off 1 base at V and 2 bases at J, with 6 bases between the two ends.

In regard to this clone: This CDR3 is also generated by other DNA sequences in the sample. V usage is TRBV5-1 and J usage is TRBJ1-2; 8 nucleotides match TRBD1. The CDR3 is 13 amino acids. The V and J ends lost 3 bases and 4 bases, in that order; junction bases with no gene match: 2. Per the germline V gene, CDR1 is SGHRS and CDR2 is YFSETQ. The chain's CDR3 is CASSSGQGYGYTF. The DNA for the CDR3 is TGCGCCAGCAGCTCTGGACAGGGCTATGGCTACACCTTC.

The V and J genes are TRBV19 and TRBJ1-2; D not resolved. This CDR3 has 14 amino acids. Trimming took 1 base from V and 3 from J, leaving 9 bases between them. The germline V gene has CDR1 LNHDA and CDR2 SQIVND (reference sequence). The CDR3 nucleotides read TGTGCCAGTAGTATAGCGAGGGATTACTATGGCTACACCTTC. Translated, it gives CASSIARDYYGYTF.

The J gene is TRBJ1-6, the V gene TRBV9, with 10 positions matching TRBD1. CDR1 and CDR2 (germline): SGDLS, YYNGEE. This CDR3 has 15 amino acids. The ends lost 3 bases at V and 9 bases at J; junction bases unmatched: 6. CDR3 residues: CASSAGQGLSSPLHF. The CDR3 nucleotides read TGTGCCAGCAGCGCGGGACAGGGGTTGAGTTCACCCCTCCACTTT.

Written as DNA, the CDR3 is TGTGCCAGCAGCTTGTCCGACTACGAGCAGTACGTC. Encoded protein: CASSLSDYEQYV. This chain joins TRBV5-6 and TRBJ2-7; D is ambiguous. Germline CDR1 and CDR2: SGHDT and YYEEEE. CDR3 length equals 12 residues. The V end lost 1 base, the J end lost 3 bases, and 5 bases lay between the germline ends.

The chain employs TRBV9 and TRBJ2-1, with TRBD2 identical over 11 bases. The germline gives CDR1 SGDLS, CDR2 YYNGEE. The CDR3 is 17 residues long. V shed 0 bases and J 6 bases; nucleotides not matched to a gene: 8. CDR3 DNA: TGTGCCAGCAGCGTAGGAGTAGCGGGAGGGCCAATCAATGAGCAGTTCTTC. Its protein is CASSVGVAGGPINEQFF.

The CDR3: CAGQQGMSTDTQYF. The CDR3 DNA sequence: TGTGCCGGCCAACAGGGGATGAGCACAGATACGCAGTATTTT. This chain connects TRBV30 to TRBJ2-3; 7 nucleotides match TRBD1. V was clipped by 8 bases and J by 0 bases; unmatched bases: 8. Germline loops: CDR1 GTSNPN, CDR2 SVGIG (reference sequence). The CDR3 loop spans 14 amino acids.

The chain recombines TRBV15 with TRBJ2-2, with TRBD2 as a possible D gene (5 bases). V lost 0 bases and J lost 5, with 13 bases in between. Germline CDR1 and CDR2: LNHNV and YYDKDF (reference sequence). The CDR3 extends over 16 amino acids. The CDR3 here is CATSRDLSVRTGELFF. CDR3 nucleotides: TGTGCCACCAGCAGAGATCTTAGCGTAAGGACCGGGGAGCTGTTTTTT.